This TCR beta chain was documented in a study of cytomegalovirus exposure and HLA in healthy donors. Study-level points and caveats: In vitro work confirmed that a few CMV-associated chains recognize CMV antigens.

In the case of this clone: Its antigen is not identified.

Primers for the PCR totalled 60 Vbeta and 13 Jbeta. Profiling relied on immunoSEQ multiplex PCR, and the TCRdb table lists in-frame clones only, not all of them. The sample yields about 130,000 clones, 65% to 90% seen once. The ends were cut back, 5 bases at V and 2 bases at J, with 19 bases in the middle. Germline lookup yields CDR1 SGHTA and CDR2 FQGTGA. The CDR3 extends over 16 amino acids. The gene calls are TRBV7-3 and TRBJ2-7, with no clear D. Sample: PBMCs. This receptor was identified in a girl aged 2-10 years in good health and CMV-seronegative. The CDR3 sequence is CASSPAAISLAYEQYF. The DNA for the CDR3 is TGTGCCAGCAGCCCCGCAGCCATATCCCTAGCCTACGAGCAGTACTTC.